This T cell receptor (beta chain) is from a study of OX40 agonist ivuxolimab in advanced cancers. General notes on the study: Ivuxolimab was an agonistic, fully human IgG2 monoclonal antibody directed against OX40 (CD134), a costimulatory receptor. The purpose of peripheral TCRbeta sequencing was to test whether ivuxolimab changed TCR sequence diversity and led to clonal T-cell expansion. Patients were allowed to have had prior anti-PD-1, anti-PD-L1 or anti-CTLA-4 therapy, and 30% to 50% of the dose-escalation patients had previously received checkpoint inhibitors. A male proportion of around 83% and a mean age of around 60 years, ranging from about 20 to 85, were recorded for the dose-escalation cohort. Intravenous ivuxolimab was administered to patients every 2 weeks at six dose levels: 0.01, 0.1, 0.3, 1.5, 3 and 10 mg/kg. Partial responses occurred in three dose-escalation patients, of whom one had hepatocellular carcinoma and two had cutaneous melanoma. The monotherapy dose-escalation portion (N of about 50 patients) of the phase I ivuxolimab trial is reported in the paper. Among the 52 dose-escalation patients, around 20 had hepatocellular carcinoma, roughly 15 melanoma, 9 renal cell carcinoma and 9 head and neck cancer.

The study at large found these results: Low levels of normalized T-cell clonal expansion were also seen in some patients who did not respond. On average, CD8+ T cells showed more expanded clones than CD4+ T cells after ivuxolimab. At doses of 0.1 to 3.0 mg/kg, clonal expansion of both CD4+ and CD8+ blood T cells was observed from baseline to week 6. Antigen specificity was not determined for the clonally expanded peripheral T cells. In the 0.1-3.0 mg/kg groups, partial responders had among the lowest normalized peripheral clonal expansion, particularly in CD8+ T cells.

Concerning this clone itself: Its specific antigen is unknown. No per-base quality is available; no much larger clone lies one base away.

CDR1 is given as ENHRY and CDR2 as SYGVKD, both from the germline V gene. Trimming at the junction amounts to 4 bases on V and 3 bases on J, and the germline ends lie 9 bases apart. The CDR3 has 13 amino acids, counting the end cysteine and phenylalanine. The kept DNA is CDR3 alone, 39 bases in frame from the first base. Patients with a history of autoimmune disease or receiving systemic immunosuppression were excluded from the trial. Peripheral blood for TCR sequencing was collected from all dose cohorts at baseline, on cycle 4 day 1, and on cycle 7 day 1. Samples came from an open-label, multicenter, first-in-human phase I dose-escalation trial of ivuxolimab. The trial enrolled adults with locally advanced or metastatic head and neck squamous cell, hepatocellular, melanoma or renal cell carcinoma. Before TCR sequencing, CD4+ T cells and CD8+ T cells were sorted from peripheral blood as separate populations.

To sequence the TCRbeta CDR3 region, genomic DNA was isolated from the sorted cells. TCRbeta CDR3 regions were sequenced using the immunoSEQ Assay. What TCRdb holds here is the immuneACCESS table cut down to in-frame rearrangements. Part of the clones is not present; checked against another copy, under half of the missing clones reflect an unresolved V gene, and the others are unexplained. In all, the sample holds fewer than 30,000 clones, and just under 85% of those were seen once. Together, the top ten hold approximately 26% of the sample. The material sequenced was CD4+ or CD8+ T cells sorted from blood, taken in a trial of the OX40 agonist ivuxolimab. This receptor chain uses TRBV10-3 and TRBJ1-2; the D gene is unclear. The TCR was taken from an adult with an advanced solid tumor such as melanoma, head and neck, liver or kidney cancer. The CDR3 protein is CAISGSDDYGYTF. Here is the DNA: TGTGCCATCAGTGGAAGCGACGACTATGGCTACACCTTC.